One and the same sample provided the 24 T cell receptor beta chains below, sequenced in a study of Ad26.COV2.S vaccination and SARS-CoV-2 variants. Treatment indicated: roughly 20 received Ad26.COV2.S at low or high dose, single or two shots; 5 received placebo; per-sample allocation not given. Collection of samples fell on day 63 after the first vaccine or placebo injection. Profiled with immunoSEQ multiplex PCR; TCRdb holds only in-frame clones, not every one. Of roughly 450,000 clones listed, around 90% are singletons. The sample in question was peripheral blood, obtained in a trial of Ad26.COV2.S vaccine versus placebo. These receptors all stem from a person aged 18-60 years who received the Ad26.COV2.S COVID-19 vaccine or a placebo.

The chain joins TRBV5-8 to TRBJ1-2; tentative D call: TRBD1 (5 bases). This CDR3 comprises 14 residues. CDR1 is SGHTS and CDR2 is YDEGEE in the germline V gene. V lost 4 bases, J lost 8 bases, and 18 bases lay in between. The CDR3 loop reads CASSIAGILEGYTF. The CDR3 bases are TGTGCCAGCAGCATAGCAGGGATTTTGGAGGGCTACACCTTC.

The rearrangement joins TRBV24-1 to TRBJ2-2; 7 bases line up with TRBD2. Germline V lookup: CDR1 KGHDR, CDR2 SFDVKD. Trimming cost V 5 bases and J 1 base; bases outside gene matches: 3. The CDR3 is 15 amino acids. CDR3 DNA: TGTGCCACCAGTGCCGGACTAGGGAACACCGGGGAGCTGTTTTTT. Translation: CATSAGLGNTGELFF.

This chain links TRBV12-5 with TRBJ1-5; D is uncertain. V was pared by 5 bases and J by 4 bases, with 18 bases between. CDR1 and CDR2 from the germline V gene are LGHNT and FRNRAP. CDR3 size: 16 residues. CDR3 protein: CASGPLVEGKNQPQHF. The DNA for the CDR3 is TGTGCTAGTGGTCCCCTTGTCGAGGGAAAGAATCAGCCCCAGCATTTT.

This clone was seen only once. The chain carries TRBV2 and TRBJ1-5, with 10 bases fitting TRBD1. With V trimmed by 6 bases and J by 6 bases, 14 bases remained unmatched. CDR3 size: 17 residues. Germline V CDR1 and CDR2: SNHLY, FYNNEI. CDR3 protein: CASRTLLGQGTSQPQHF. The DNA of the CDR3 is TGTGCCAGCAGGACCCTTCTGGGACAGGGGACGAGTCAGCCCCAGCATTTT.

The chain employs TRBV7-9 and TRBJ2-2; tentatively, D is TRBD2 (6 bases). V lost 2 bases to trimming and J lost 1 base, with 8 bases between them. The germline gives CDR1 SEHNR, CDR2 FQNEAQ (reference sequence). The CDR3 is 15 amino acids. CDR3 in DNA: TGTGCCAGCAGCTTACTGCGGGAGAACACCGGGGAGCTGTTTTTT. It is translated as CASSLLRENTGELFF.

The chain combines TRBV19 with TRBJ1-1, with no clear D. This CDR3 comprises 15 residues. The V and J ends lost 3 bases and 4 bases respectively, with 15 bases between them. Germline V gene sequence: CDR1 LNHDA, CDR2 SQIVND (reference sequence). CDR3 residues: CASSMYAVRSTEAFF. The CDR3 coding sequence is TGTGCCAGTAGTATGTATGCGGTTAGGAGCACTGAAGCTTTCTTT.

The rearrangement links TRBV19 to TRBJ2-2; 10 bases fit TRBD2. From germline, CDR1 is LNHDA and CDR2 SQIVND (reference sequence). V shed 6 bases and J 8 bases; nucleotides not matched to a gene: 9. This CDR3 is 15 amino acids long. CDR3 residues: CASRPGLATWGELFF. CDR3 sequence (DNA): TGTGCCAGTAGGCCGGGACTAGCGACCTGGGGGGAGCTGTTTTTT.

Concerning this clone: A junction boundary mismatches the germline segment, possibly from a read error. V and J are TRBV30 and TRBJ1-2, with D hard to call. CDR1 and CDR2 from the germline V gene are GTSNPN and SVGIG (reference sequence). The CDR3 sequence is 13 residues long. CDR3 nucleotide sequence: TGTGCCTGGAGTGTAAAATCCCGTACGATTAGCTCATTC. Its translation is CAWSVKSRTISSF.

This clone appeared a single time. The CDR3 DNA sequence: TGTGCCAGCAGTCCGATCGGACAGGGGCTTATCACCGGGGAGCTGTTTTTT. It specifies CASSPIGQGLITGELFF. The chain is built from TRBV28 and TRBJ2-2; 9 nucleotides agree with TRBD1. From germline, CDR1 is MDHEN and CDR2 SYDVKM. This CDR3 comprises 17 residues. The ends lost 5 bases at V and 4 bases at J; junction bases unmatched: 11.

This chain connects TRBV3-1 (or the pseudogene TRBV3-2) to TRBJ1-5; perhaps TRBD1 as D (5 bases). The CDR3 is made up of 14 amino acids. The V end lost 8 bases, the J end lost 5 bases, and 16 bases lay between the germline ends. The germline V gene has CDR1 LGHDT and CDR2 YNNKEL (reference sequence). In DNA, the CDR3 is TGTGCCAGCCGGGGGGGTGGCGGAGATCAGCCCCAGCATTTT. Residues: CASRGGGGDQPQHF.

V is TRBV24-1 and J is TRBJ2-2, with D maybe TRBD1 (5 bases). CDR1 is KGHDR, CDR2 SFDVKD, per germline. The CDR3 has 12 amino acids. V was trimmed by 3 bases and J by 7 bases, leaving 5 bases between them. Here the CDR3 reads CATSDDSGELFF. In nucleotides, the CDR3 is TGTGCCACCAGTGATGACAGCGGGGAGCTGTTTTTT.

The CDR3 protein is CASSRIKQGLVQFF. CDR3 DNA sequence: TGTGCCAGCAGCCGAATAAAACAGGGACTAGTACAGTTCTTC. The chain has TRBV3-1 (or the pseudogene TRBV3-2) and TRBJ2-1; 8 positions agree with TRBD2. This CDR3 has 14 amino acids. The trim removed 4 bases at V and 13 bases at J, leaving 12 bases unmatched. Germline-derived CDR1 and CDR2 are LGHDT and YNNKEL (reference sequence).

V gene TRBV12-3 or TRBV12-4 combines with J gene TRBJ2-1, with D hard to call. The V end lost 5 bases, the J end lost 6 bases, and 11 bases lay between the germline ends. The CDR3 is 13 residues long. In DNA form, the CDR3 reads TGTGCCAGCAGTCGGAGCGTAGGCAATGAGCAGTTCTTC. It yields the protein CASSRSVGNEQFF.

The table lists this clone with a few counts. The rearrangement joins TRBV6-2 or TRBV6-3 to TRBJ2-6, with D perhaps matching TRBD1 or TRBD2 (6 bases each). In germline, CDR1 is MNHEY, CDR2 SVGEGT. This CDR3 is 20 amino acids long. With 2 bases removed from V and 0 bases from J, the gap between germline ends came to 20 bases. For the CDR3, the DNA is TGTGCCAGCAGTTACAACCCCGACAGGACTAAGCACTCTGGGGCCAACGTCCTGACTTTC. It encodes CASSYNPDRTKHSGANVLTF.

The V and J genes are TRBV4-1 and TRBJ2-1, with 12 bases fitting TRBD2. The CDR3 length is 17 residues. V lost 5 bases to trimming and J lost 1 base; unmatched junction nucleotides: 6. CDR1 MGHRA and CDR2 YSYEKL come from the germline V gene. Written as DNA, the CDR3 is TGCGCCAGCAGCGAAGGACTAGCGGGGATATCCTACAATGAGCAGTTCTTC. Amino acids: CASSEGLAGISYNEQFF.

The chain recombines TRBV7-9 with TRBJ1-1; the D is unclear. There are 13 residues in the CDR3. V was clipped by 5 bases and J by 3 bases, with 10 bases between them. In germline, CDR1 is SEHNR, CDR2 FQNEAQ (reference sequence). CDR3 amino acids: CASSAHSDTEAFF. In nucleotides, the CDR3 is TGTGCCAGCAGCGCGCACAGCGACACTGAAGCTTTCTTT.

The chain joins TRBV4-1 to TRBJ1-1; D gene unclear. The CDR3 totals 15 residues. CDR1 MGHRA and CDR2 YSYEKL come from the germline V gene. V gave up 1 base and J gave up 5 bases, with 14 bases separating them. The CDR3 reads CASSQVAVYQTEAFF. In DNA, the CDR3 is TGCGCCAGCAGCCAAGTTGCAGTATATCAAACTGAAGCTTTCTTT.

V gene TRBV9 combines with J gene TRBJ1-1; D perhaps matches TRBD1 (5 bases). The CDR3 extends over 14 amino acids. The germline V gene encodes CDR1 SGDLS and CDR2 YYNGEE. Trimming cost V 0 bases and J 1 base, with 7 bases left between them. The CDR3 protein is CASSVVGQNTEAFF. The CDR3 DNA reads as TGTGCCAGCAGCGTAGTAGGACAGAACACTGAAGCTTTCTTT.

This rearrangement joins TRBV5-6 to TRBJ1-3, with 8 nucleotides matching TRBD1. V shed 3 bases and J 0 bases; nucleotides not matched to a gene: 8. CDR3 length: 17 residues. Germline-derived CDR1 and CDR2 are SGHDT and YYEEEE. CDR3 nucleotide sequence: TGTGCCAGCAGCTCAGACAGGGGCCCTTTCTCTGGAAACACCATATATTTT. This gives the protein CASSSDRGPFSGNTIYF.

The chain has TRBV7-6 and TRBJ2-1; 11 bases agree with TRBD2. This CDR3 is built from 16 residues. Germline V lookup: CDR1 SGHVS, CDR2 FNYEAQ. Losses at the gene ends were 1 base for V and 2 bases for J; bases not matched to a gene: 1. Here the CDR3 reads CASSLGSGRAYNEQFF. The CDR3 nucleotides are TGTGCCAGCAGCTTAGGTAGCGGGAGGGCCTACAATGAGCAGTTCTTC.

The chain uses TRBV2 and TRBJ2-5; the D gene is possibly TRBD1 (6 bases). This CDR3 has 15 amino acids. V was shortened by 7 bases and J by 5 bases, with 20 bases between the two germline ends. Germline-derived CDR1 and CDR2 are SNHLY and FYNNEI. The CDR3 region has the DNA TGTGCCAGCATTGGAGGACAGACACTTTCGGAGACCCAGTACTTC. This codes for CASIGGQTLSETQYF.

This clone was seen a few times. This rearrangement joins TRBV28 to TRBJ1-6; D is perhaps TRBD1 (5 bases). V dropped 6 bases and J dropped 10 bases, with 16 bases sitting between them. The germline CDR1 and CDR2 sequences are MDHEN and SYDVKM. The CDR3 has 14 residues. CDR3 DNA sequence: TGTGCCAGCAGGTACCCAGGGATTGAATCACCCCTCCACTTT. It translates to CASRYPGIESPLHF.

The chain links TRBV3-1 (or the pseudogene TRBV3-2) to TRBJ2-1; TRBD2 matches 12 bases. Germline trimming cut 1 base from V and 2 bases from J; bases unmatched to any gene: 0. The CDR3 contains 16 residues. Germline values: CDR1 LGHDT, CDR2 YNNKEL (reference sequence). The CDR3 coding sequence is TGTGCCAGCAGCCAAGGGACTAGCGGGACCTACAATGAGCAGTTCTTC. Translated, it gives CASSQGTSGTYNEQFF.

This sequence joins TRBV12-3 or TRBV12-4 and TRBJ2-1, with 9 bases lining up with TRBD2. V lost 6 bases and J lost 12; bases outside the gene matches: 6. This CDR3 spans 12 amino acids. CDR3 nucleotide sequence: TGTGCCAGCAGAGCGGGAGGTCTATTGCAGTTCTTC. It specifies CASRAGGLLQFF.